A selection of T cell receptor beta chains follows, all from one sample in a study of blood T cell repertoires in COVID-19. TCRdb keeps only in-frame clones here, not all; method: immunoSEQ multiplex PCR. In the table there are 150,000 to 200,000 clones, roughly four fifths of which are singletons. Sequenced material: peripheral blood. The receptors derive from a woman aged 80 or older with COVID-19, enrolled during active disease. The CDR3 runs from the conserved cysteine through the conserved F or W. A D gene is named only where the DNA matches it firmly. Size is stated for part of the rows, as once, few or many counts, or as a class when the clone is expanded.

cdr3_nt	cdr3_aa	clone_size	d_call	j_call	cdr3_length	v_call
TGTGCCAGTAGCTCCGGAGGGAATCAGCCCCAGCATTTT	CASSSGGNQPQHF	NA	NA	TRBJ1-5	13	TRBV19
TGTGCCAGCAGCCCCGAGGAGGGACAGGGGGGGTATGGCTACACCTTC	CASSPEEGQGGYGYTF	once	TRBD1	TRBJ1-2	16	TRBV7-9
TGTGCCACCGCACCAGCGTACAATCAGCCCCAGCATTTT	CATAPAYNQPQHF	NA	NA	TRBJ1-5	13	TRBV10-3
TGTGCCACCAGCAGAGATCGTGTACAGACCTATGGCTACACCTTC	CATSRDRVQTYGYTF	few	NA	TRBJ1-2	15	TRBV15
TGTGCCAGCAGCTTGCGACCGAGGATAAACACTGAAGCTTTCTTT	CASSLRPRINTEAFF	NA	NA	TRBJ1-1	15	TRBV5-6
TGTGCCAGCAGGAGTGGACAGGGGGACACTGAAGCTTTCTTT	CASRSGQGDTEAFF	NA	TRBD1	TRBJ1-1	14	TRBV28
TGTGCCAGCAGCTTCCGGCGGGGGTATTACGAGCAGTACTTC	CASSFRRGYYEQYF	NA	TRBD2	TRBJ2-7	14	TRBV7-2
TGTGCCAGCAGCTTGGACACCGGGACAGGGGCCGGGGAGCTGTTTTTT	CASSLDTGTGAGELFF	NA	TRBD1	TRBJ2-2	16	TRBV5-4
TGTGCCAGCAGCGTTCGGTCTAGCGGGGTCACAGATACGCAGTATTTT	CASSVRSSGVTDTQYF	NA	TRBD2	TRBJ2-3	16	TRBV9
TGTGCCAGCAGCCTCTCCCCGGGGGGCTACACCTTC	CASSLSPGGYTF	once	NA	TRBJ1-2	12	TRBV7-8
TGTGCCAGCAGTCAATGGGACAGGGCGCGCACAGATACGCAGTATTTT	CASSQWDRARTDTQYF	NA	TRBD1	TRBJ2-3	16	TRBV28
TGTGCCAGCAGGACTCGGGACAGACTCACAGATACGCAGTATTTT	CASRTRDRLTDTQYF	NA	TRBD1	TRBJ2-3	15	TRBV6-6
TGTGCCAGCAGCTTAGGTATAGACTTCTATGGCTACACCTTC	CASSLGIDFYGYTF	NA	NA	TRBJ1-2	14	TRBV11-2
TGTGCCAGCAGTGAAGTTTCAGGGGCAGGATCACCCCTCCACTTT	CASSEVSGAGSPLHF	NA	NA	TRBJ1-6	15	TRBV2
TGTGCCAGCAGTCAAGCCGGGACTGATTATGGCTACACCTTC	CASSQAGTDYGYTF	NA	NA	TRBJ1-2	14	TRBV6-1
TGCGCCAGCAGTGTTGTGGGCGGGGCCCAAGAGACCCAGTACTTC	CASSVVGGAQETQYF	NA	NA	TRBJ2-5	15	TRBV5-1
TGTGCCAGCAGCGTCCCGACAGGGGGCGTGGAGACCCAGTACTTC	CASSVPTGGVETQYF	NA	TRBD1	TRBJ2-5	15	TRBV7-2
TGTGCCATCAGTGAGTCCTACTATGACTACGAGCAGTACTTC	CAISESYYDYEQYF	NA	NA	TRBJ2-7	14	TRBV10-3
TGTGCCAGCAGCTTAGATATGGGACAGGGGGCCTCCGGGGAGCTGTTTTTT	CASSLDMGQGASGELFF	few	TRBD1	TRBJ2-2	17	TRBV11-2
TGTGCCAGCAGTTACGGCAGTGAAGCGGCTGAAGCTTTCTTT	CASSYGSEAAEAFF	NA	NA	TRBJ1-1	14	TRBV6-2/TRBV6-3
TGCGCCAGCAGCCTCCTCCCCAGCGGGGAGCTGTTTTTT	CASSLLPSGELFF	NA	NA	TRBJ2-2	13	TRBV5-1
TGTGCCAGCAGCCTCGGACTTGCCACAGATACGCAGTATTTT	CASSLGLATDTQYF	once	NA	TRBJ2-3	14	TRBV7-2
TGTGCCAGCAGCTTAGGGACCGGGACTCCCTCTAAAAGGGTTTTC	CASSLGTGTPSKRVF	NA	NA	TRBJ2-7	15	TRBV7-2
TGTGCCATCAGTCGGGGGGCGGCTAACTATGGCTACACCTTC	CAISRGAANYGYTF	NA	NA	TRBJ1-2	14	TRBV10-3
TGTGCCAGCAGCCAGGAAGGGGGAGCTTTCTTT	CASSQEGGAFF	NA	NA	TRBJ1-1	11	TRBV3-1/TRBV3-2
TGTGCCAGCAGAGATCTAGGCACAGATACGCAGTATTTT	CASRDLGTDTQYF	NA	NA	TRBJ2-3	13	TRBV27
TGTGCCAGTAGTCTCCTCTCCAGGGATGAGCAGTTCTTC	CASSLLSRDEQFF	once	NA	TRBJ2-1	13	TRBV19